This TCR beta chain was retrieved from a study of blood T cell repertoires in COVID-19 (dated by TCRdb to 2020 to 2021). For the wider study: Samples covering the acute and convalescent phases of COVID-19 were provided by collaborators in the United States, Italy and Spain. The prospective study material was composed of cDNA or gDNA derived from T cells, B-cell-depleted T cells, or PBMCs. Deeply sampled blood TCRbeta repertoires from subjects exposed to, actively infected with, or recovered from COVID-19 were included in the dataset. The repertoires were released in a freely available public database intended as a resource for research on the immune response to SARS-CoV-2. Samples came from the ongoing ImmuneRACE study (first 160 participants) plus 1,254 subjects from 6 global collaborators. Nearly every sample came with metadata listing a de-identified subject ID, COVID-19 status, age in years and sex. HLA class I and class II types, where available, came from metadata supplied by the sample provider rather than from assay-based typing. Summary of the overall study and its limitations: The quantity of clinical and demographic metadata differed by source and by participant and was supplied without curation.

Concerning this clone: What antigen it recognizes has not been identified. No quality values exist for individual bases; no much larger clone is one base distant.

Each collaborating institution followed its own protocols to collect whole blood in K2EDTA tubes. Collaborator samples were shipped for TCRbeta analysis as frozen whole blood, isolated PBMCs, or DNA extracted from either sample type. TCRbeta CDR3 regions were amplified from genomic DNA using the immunoSEQ Assay, a bias-controlled multiplex PCR. The paper's processing steps were these. The number of nucleated cells in each sample was estimated by amplification of reference gene primers within the assay. Sequence reads were collapsed and filtered to measure the absolute abundance of every unique TCRbeta CDR3 rearrangement. For each sample, productive Simpson clonality was calculated as the square root of Simpson's diversity index over productive rearrangements. What TCRdb holds here is the immuneACCESS table cut down to in-frame rearrangements. Part of the clones is not present; checked against another copy, under half of the missing clones reflect an unresolved V gene, and the others are unexplained. Clone size and V and J calls were adopted from that table, with D and trimming inferred from the DNA. Recorded for this sample are around 150,000 clones; roughly 80% of them occurred a single time. 3.5% to 4.5% of the sample is held by the ten biggest clonotypes.

V lost 2 bases and J lost 7 bases, and the count of bases not matched to a germline gene is 11. The germline V gene (reference sequence) yields MNHNY for CDR1 and SVGAGI for CDR2. Taken from cysteine to phenylalanine, the CDR3 has 16 residues. Only the CDR3 DNA stays, 48 bases, in frame from base 1. The chain couples TRBV6-6 to TRBJ2-3; TRBD2 matches 8 bases in the middle. This clonotype originated in an elderly woman with acute or convalescent COVID-19. The sample comprised peripheral blood. The DNA sequence follows: TGTGCCAGCAGTTACAGCGGGGGAGGTTCTGGGTATACGCAGTATTTT. This codes for CASSYSGGGSGYTQYF.